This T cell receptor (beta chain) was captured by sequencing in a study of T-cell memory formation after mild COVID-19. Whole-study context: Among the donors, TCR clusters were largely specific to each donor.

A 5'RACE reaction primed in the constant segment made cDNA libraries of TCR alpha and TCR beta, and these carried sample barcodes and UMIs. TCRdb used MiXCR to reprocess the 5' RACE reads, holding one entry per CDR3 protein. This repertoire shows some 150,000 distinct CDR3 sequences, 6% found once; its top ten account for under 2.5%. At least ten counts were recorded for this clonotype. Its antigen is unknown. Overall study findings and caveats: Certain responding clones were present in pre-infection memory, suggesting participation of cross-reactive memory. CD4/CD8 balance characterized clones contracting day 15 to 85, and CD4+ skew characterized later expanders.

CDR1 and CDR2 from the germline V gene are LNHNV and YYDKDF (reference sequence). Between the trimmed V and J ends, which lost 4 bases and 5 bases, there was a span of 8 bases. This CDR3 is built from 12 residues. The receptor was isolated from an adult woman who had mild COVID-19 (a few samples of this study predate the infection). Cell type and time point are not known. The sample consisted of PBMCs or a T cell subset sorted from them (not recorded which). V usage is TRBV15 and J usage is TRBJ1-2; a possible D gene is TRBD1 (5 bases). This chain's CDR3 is CATSMPGYGYTF. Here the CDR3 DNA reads TGTGCCACCAGCATGCCAGGGTATGGCTACACCTTC. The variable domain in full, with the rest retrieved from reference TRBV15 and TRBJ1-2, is DAMVIQNPRYQVTQFGKPVTLSCSQTLNHNVMYWYQQKSSQAPKLLFHYYDKDFNNEADTPDNFQSRRPNTSFCFLDIRSPGLGDTAMYLCATSMPGYGYTFGSGTRLTVV.